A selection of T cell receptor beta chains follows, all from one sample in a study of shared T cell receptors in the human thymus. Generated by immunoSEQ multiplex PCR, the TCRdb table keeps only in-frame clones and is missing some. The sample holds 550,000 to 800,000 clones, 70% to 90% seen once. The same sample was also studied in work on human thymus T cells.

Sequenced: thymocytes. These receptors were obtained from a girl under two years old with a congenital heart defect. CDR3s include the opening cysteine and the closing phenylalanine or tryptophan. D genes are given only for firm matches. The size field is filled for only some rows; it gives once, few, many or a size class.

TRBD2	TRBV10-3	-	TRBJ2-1	CAISETDQRGGLHNEQFF	TGTGCCATCAGTGAGACGGATCAGCGGGGGGGCTTACACAATGAGCAGTTCTTC
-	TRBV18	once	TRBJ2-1	CASSLGLDGFF	TGTGCCAGCTCACTTGGACTGGACGGGTTCTTC
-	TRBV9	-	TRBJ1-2	CASSVVSEPSYGYTF	TGTGCCAGCAGCGTAGTGTCAGAACCCTCCTATGGCTACACCTTC
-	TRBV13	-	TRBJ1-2	CASSLVARGAPMGGYTF	TGTGCCAGCAGCTTAGTTGCCAGGGGCGCTCCAATGGGGGGCTACACCTTC
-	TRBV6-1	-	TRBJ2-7	CASRGRQRTYEQYF	TGTGCCAGCAGGGGGAGGCAGAGGACCTACGAGCAGTACTTC
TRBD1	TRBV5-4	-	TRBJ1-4	CASSFIGQGATTNEKLFF	TGTGCCAGCAGCTTTATAGGACAGGGGGCAACGACTAATGAAAAACTGTTTTTT
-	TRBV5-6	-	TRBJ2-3	CASSFRGGTDTQYF	TGTGCCAGCAGCTTCAGGGGAGGCACAGATACGCAGTATTTT
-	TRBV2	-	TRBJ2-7	CASSGQKVYYEQYF	TGTGCCAGCAGTGGACAGAAAGTTTATTACGAGCAGTACTTC
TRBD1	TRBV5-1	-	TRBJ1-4	CASSLGTGADEKLFF	TGCGCCAGCAGCTTGGGGACAGGGGCAGATGAAAAACTGTTTTTT
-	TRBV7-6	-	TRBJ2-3	CASSFRRGADTQYF	TGTGCCAGCAGCTTTAGACGCGGGGCAGATACGCAGTATTTT
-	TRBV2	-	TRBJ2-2	CASGGPLRRGLHTGELFF	TGTGCCAGCGGGGGACCCCTTAGGAGGGGGCTGCACACCGGGGAGCTGTTTTTT
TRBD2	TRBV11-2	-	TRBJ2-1	CASSLNWRLAGDLYNEQFF	TGTGCCAGCAGCTTAAATTGGAGACTAGCGGGGGACCTATACAATGAGCAGTTCTTC
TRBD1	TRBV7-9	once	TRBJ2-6	CASSSTGVFGANVLTF	TGTGCCAGCAGCTCAACAGGGGTTTTTGGGGCCAACGTCCTGACTTTC
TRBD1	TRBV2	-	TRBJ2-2	CASRRFGQGAAGELFF	TGTGCCAGCAGGAGATTCGGACAGGGGGCGGCCGGGGAGCTGTTTTTT
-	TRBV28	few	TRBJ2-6	CASSLDTQGPVLTF	TGTGCCAGCAGTTTAGATACACAGGGTCCCGTCCTGACTTTC
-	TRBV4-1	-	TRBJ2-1	CASSQAREGRSSYNEQFF	TGCGCCAGCAGCCAAGCAAGAGAGGGGAGGAGCTCCTACAATGAGCAGTTCTTC
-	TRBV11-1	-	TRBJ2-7	CASSPKELKYEQYF	TGTGCCAGCAGTCCAAAAGAGCTGAAGTACGAGCAGTACTTC
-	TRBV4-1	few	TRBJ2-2	CASSQDFVGARGDTGELFF	TGCGCCAGCAGCCAAGACTTTGTGGGGGCTCGAGGAGACACCGGGGAGCTGTTTTTT
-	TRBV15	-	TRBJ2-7	CATSRKGGNEQYF	TGTGCCACCAGCAGAAAAGGCGGGAACGAGCAGTACTTC
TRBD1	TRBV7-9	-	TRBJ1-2	CATKTTDRGGGYTF	TGTGCCACCAAAACCACCGACAGGGGAGGAGGTTACACCTTC
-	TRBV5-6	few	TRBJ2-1	CASSFRGPPKYEQFF	TGTGCCAGCAGCTTCAGAGGCCCCCCAAAATACGAGCAGTTCTTC
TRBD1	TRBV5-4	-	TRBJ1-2	CASSIPNRQGGYGYTF	TGTGCCAGCAGCATTCCGAACCGACAGGGTGGATATGGCTACACCTTC
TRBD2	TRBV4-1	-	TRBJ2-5	CASSQGDLGRGAQETQYF	TGCGCCAGCAGCCAAGGGGACTTAGGGCGGGGGGCCCAAGAGACCCAGTACTTC
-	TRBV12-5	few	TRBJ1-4	CASGWGLSGAEEKLFF	TGTGCTAGTGGTTGGGGACTGTCCGGTGCTGAAGAAAAACTGTTTTTT
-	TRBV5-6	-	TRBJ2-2	CASSWGENTGELFF	TGTGCCAGCAGCTGGGGGGAAAACACCGGGGAGCTGTTTTTT
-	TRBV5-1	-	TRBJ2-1	CASSRRQSPGDEQFF	TGCGCCAGCAGCCGGCGGCAGTCCCCCGGCGATGAGCAGTTCTTC
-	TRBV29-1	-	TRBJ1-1	CSVESVRASQNTEAFF	TGCAGCGTTGAGTCAGTCAGGGCTTCCCAGAACACTGAAGCTTTCTTT